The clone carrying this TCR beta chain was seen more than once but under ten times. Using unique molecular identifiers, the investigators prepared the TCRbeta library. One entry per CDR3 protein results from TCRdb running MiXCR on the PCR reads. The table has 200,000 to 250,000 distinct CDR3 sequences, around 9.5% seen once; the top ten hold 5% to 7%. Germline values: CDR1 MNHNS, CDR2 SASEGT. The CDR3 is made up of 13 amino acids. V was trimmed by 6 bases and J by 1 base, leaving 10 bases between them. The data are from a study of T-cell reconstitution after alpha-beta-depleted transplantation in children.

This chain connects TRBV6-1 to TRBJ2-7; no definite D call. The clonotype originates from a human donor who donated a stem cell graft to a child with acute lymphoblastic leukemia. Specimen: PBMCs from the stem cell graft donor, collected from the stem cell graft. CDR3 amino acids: CASRTSESYEQYF. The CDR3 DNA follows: TGTGCCAGCAGAACTTCAGAATCCTACGAGCAGTACTTC.